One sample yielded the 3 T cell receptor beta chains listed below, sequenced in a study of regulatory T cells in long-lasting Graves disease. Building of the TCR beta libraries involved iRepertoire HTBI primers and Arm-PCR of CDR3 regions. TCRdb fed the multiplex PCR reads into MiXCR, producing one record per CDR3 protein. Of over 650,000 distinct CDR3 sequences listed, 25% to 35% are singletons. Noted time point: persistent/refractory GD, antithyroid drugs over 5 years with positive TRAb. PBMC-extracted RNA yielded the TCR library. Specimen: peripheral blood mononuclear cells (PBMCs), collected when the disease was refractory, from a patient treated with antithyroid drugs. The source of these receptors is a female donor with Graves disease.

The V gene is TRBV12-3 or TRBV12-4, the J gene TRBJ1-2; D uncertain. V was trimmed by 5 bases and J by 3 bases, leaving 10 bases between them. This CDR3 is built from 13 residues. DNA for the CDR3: TGTGCCAGCAGTCCGTTTAGGGACTATGGCTACACCTTC. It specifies CASSPFRDYGYTF.

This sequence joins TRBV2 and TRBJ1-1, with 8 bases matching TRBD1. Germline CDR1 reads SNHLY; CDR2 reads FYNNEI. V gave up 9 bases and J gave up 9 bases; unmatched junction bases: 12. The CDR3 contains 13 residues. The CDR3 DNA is TGTGCCAGGACCCTCACCACAGGGGGGCAAGCTTTCTTT. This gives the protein CARTLTTGGQAFF.

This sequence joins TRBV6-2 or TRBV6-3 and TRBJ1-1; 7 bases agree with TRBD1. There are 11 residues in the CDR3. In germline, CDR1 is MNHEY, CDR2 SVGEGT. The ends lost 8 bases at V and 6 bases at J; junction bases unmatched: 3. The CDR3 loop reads CASVQGAEAFF. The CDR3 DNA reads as TGTGCCAGCGTCCAGGGGGCTGAAGCTTTCTTT.